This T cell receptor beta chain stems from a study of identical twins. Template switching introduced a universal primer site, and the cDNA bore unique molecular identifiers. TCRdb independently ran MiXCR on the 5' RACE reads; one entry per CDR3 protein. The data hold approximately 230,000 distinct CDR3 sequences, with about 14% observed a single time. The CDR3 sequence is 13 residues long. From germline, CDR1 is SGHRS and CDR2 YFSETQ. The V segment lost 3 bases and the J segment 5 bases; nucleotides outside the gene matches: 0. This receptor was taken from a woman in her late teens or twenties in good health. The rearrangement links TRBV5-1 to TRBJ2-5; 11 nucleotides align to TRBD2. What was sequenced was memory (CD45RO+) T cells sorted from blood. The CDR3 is CASSWTSGETQYF. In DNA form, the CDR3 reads TGCGCCAGCAGCTGGACTAGCGGGGAGACCCAGTACTTC.